This record covers a single T cell receptor (beta chain). The authors' processing: Reference gene primer amplification gave nucleated cell count estimates. Clones were read by immunoSEQ multiplex PCR, and TCRdb kept only the in-frame ones, dropping some. The DNA gave D and trimming, while V, J and clone size come from that table. Counted here are 200,000 or so clones, roughly 80% occurring once; the ten biggest clones make up about 2.3%. The data belong to a study of blood T cell repertoires in COVID-19. Overall study context: T cells, B-cell-depleted T cells, or PBMCs supplied cDNA or gDNA.

The receptor comes from a woman in her fifties or sixties with acute or convalescent COVID-19. Sequencing was carried out using peripheral blood.

For the CDR3, the DNA is TGTGCCAGCAGGAGTCCGGAGCGCGGAAACACCATATATTTT. Protein sequence: CASRSPERGNTIYF. The chain links TRBV11-2 to TRBJ1-3; D remains unclear. This CDR3 contains 14 residues. The V end lost 6 bases, the J end lost 4 bases, and 13 bases lay between the germline ends. Germline lookup yields CDR1 SGHAT and CDR2 FQNNGV. Looking up the rest from reference TRBV11-2 and TRBJ1-3 gives the full variable domain: EAGVAQSPRYKIIEKRQSVAFWCNPISGHATLYWYQQILGQGPKLLIQFQNNGVVDDSQLPKDRFSAERLKGVDSTLKIQPAKLEDSAVYLCASRSPERGNTIYFGEGSWLTVV.